These 24 T cell receptor beta chains were all obtained from the same sample, sequenced in a study of high-grade serous ovarian cancer treatment subgroups. Tumor tissue was taken before any definitive surgery or chemotherapy was given. Sequencing was performed with immunoSEQ multiplex PCR; in TCRdb, only in-frame clones are kept and a portion is missing. The table records about 10,000 clones, under 70% of them present only once. Specimen: tumor tissue. The source is a human donor with high-grade serous ovarian cancer.

V is TRBV5-6 and J is TRBJ2-5; D is undetermined. CDR1 and CDR2 from the germline V gene are SGHDT and YYEEEE. This CDR3 has 11 amino acids. Between the trimmed V and J ends, which lost 7 bases and 6 bases, there was a span of 10 bases. CDR3 sequence (DNA): TGTGCCAGCGGCGGTGGGAAGACCCAGTACTTC. It is translated as CASGGGKTQYF.

Comments on this clone: The sample holds other DNA sequences that translate to the same CDR3. The chain carries TRBV11-3 and TRBJ2-5, with a tentative D call TRBD2 (6 bases). The CDR3 loop spans 15 amino acids. Trimming shortened V by 1 base and J by 5 bases, and 14 bases separated the two germline ends. In germline, CDR1 is SGHNT, CDR2 YENEEA. CDR3 sequence (DNA): TGTGCCAGCAGCTTAGGGAGGCGTGGGGGGGAGACCCAGTACTTC. Translation gives CASSLGRRGGETQYF.

Only a few counts were recorded for this clone. The rearrangement uses TRBV10-3 and TRBJ2-1; D gene uncertain. The germline V gene encodes CDR1 ENHRY and CDR2 SYGVKD. This CDR3 spans 15 amino acids. V gave up 0 bases and J gave up 6 bases, with 12 bases separating them. CDR3 region: CAISESTPKPNEQFF. In nucleotides, the CDR3 is TGTGCCATCAGTGAGTCGACCCCCAAACCCAATGAGCAGTTCTTC.

The rearrangement links TRBV7-1 to TRBJ1-1, with TRBD1 matching 7 bases. TRBV7-1 carries the ORF label, with uncertain function. With 4 bases clipped from V and 5 bases from J, the junction kept 10 bases outside the gene matches. The CDR3 runs 15 residues. The CDR3: CASSLGTAPWTEAFF. The DNA of the CDR3 is TGTGCCAGCAGCTTAGGGACAGCCCCGTGGACTGAAGCTTTCTTT.

The V and J genes are TRBV5-1 and TRBJ2-1; 14 nucleotides line up with TRBD2. V shed 3 bases, J shed 7 bases, and the junction held 6 bases outside the gene matches. The CDR3 is made up of 16 amino acids. Germline assignment: CDR1 SGHRS and CDR2 YFSETQ. CDR3 in DNA: TGCGCCAGCAGCTGGGGGACTAGCGGGAGTGAGAATGAGCAGTTCTTC. This gives the protein CASSWGTSGSENEQFF.

This chain joins TRBV9 and TRBJ2-7; perhaps D is TRBD1 or TRBD2 (5 bases each). The CDR3 is 14 residues long. Trimming cost V 0 bases and J 6 bases, with 13 bases left between them. In germline, CDR1 is SGDLS, CDR2 YYNGEE. The DNA for the CDR3 is TGTGCCAGCAGCGTAGACACCTTCGGGGCCGAGCAGTACTTC. Amino acid sequence: CASSVDTFGAEQYF.

The chain couples TRBV9 to TRBJ1-4; 7 bases line up with TRBD1. After removal of 4 bases from V and 5 bases from J, the junction contained 11 bases not matched to a gene. The CDR3 loop spans 16 amino acids. Per germline, CDR1 SGDLS and CDR2 YYNGEE. As DNA, the CDR3 is TGTGCCAGCAGCCCCCAGGGGGAGTGGGCGAATGAAAAACTGTTTTTT. Translated: CASSPQGEWANEKLFF.

The chain is built from TRBV11-1 and TRBJ1-1, with D unresolved. Trimming left V 1 base short and J 3 bases short, with 9 bases between. Germline V gene data show CDR1 as SGHAT and CDR2 as FQDESV (reference sequence). This CDR3 region has 14 residues. The CDR3 DNA is TGTGCCAGCAGCTTAGGAGCCACCCACACTGAAGCTTTCTTT. This gives the protein CASSLGATHTEAFF.

The CDR3 nucleotides are TGTGCCAGCAGCCCCGGCGGGGCCGAAAAACTGTTTTTT. Its translation is CASSPGGAEKLFF. V is TRBV11-2 and J is TRBJ1-4, with a tentative D call TRBD1 (5 bases). V was trimmed by 5 bases and J by 8 bases, leaving 12 bases between them. The CDR3 is 13 amino acids. From germline, CDR1 is SGHAT and CDR2 FQNNGV.

Judged by abundance, this clone is medium-sized. V usage is TRBV2 and J usage is TRBJ2-4, with 8 bases fitting TRBD1. The CDR3 is 11 residues long. The V and J ends lost 9 bases and 8 bases, in that order; junction bases with no gene match: 3. Germline CDR1 reads SNHLY; CDR2 reads FYNNEI. The DNA for the CDR3 is TGTGCCAGTTTACAGGGGGACATTCAGTACTTC. The encoded protein is CASLQGDIQYF.

There are a few counts of this clone. The chain carries TRBV6-5 and TRBJ2-3; D is perhaps TRBD1 (5 bases). Trimming took off 6 bases at V and 2 bases at J, with 9 bases between the two ends. This CDR3 comprises 13 residues. CDR1 and CDR2 from the germline V gene are MNHEY and SVGAGI. The CDR3 DNA sequence: TGTGCCAGCAGGGTGACAGACACAGATACGCAGTATTTT. Translating gives CASRVTDTDTQYF.

The chain links TRBV7-2 to TRBJ2-7, with D possibly TRBD2 on 6 matching bases. The germline gives CDR1 SGHTA, CDR2 FQGNSA. The CDR3 loop spans 13 amino acids. Trimming stripped 5 bases from V and 1 base from J, with 9 bases between. The CDR3 sequence is CASSRDFSYEQYF. The CDR3 coding sequence is TGTGCCAGCAGCCGGGACTTTTCCTACGAGCAGTACTTC.

This CDR3 reads CASSQDPTEAFF. The DNA for the CDR3 is TGTGCCAGCAGCCAAGATCCCACTGAAGCTTTCTTT. The chain combines TRBV5-4 with TRBJ1-1; D remains unclear. This CDR3 is 12 amino acids long. Trimming stripped 4 bases from V and 4 bases from J, with 8 bases between. Germline V lookup: CDR1 SGHNT, CDR2 YYREEE (reference sequence).

The chain links TRBV27 to TRBJ2-1; D is uncertain. The CDR3 runs 12 residues. Trimming pared 10 bases from V and 7 bases from J, leaving 14 bases between. Germline CDR1 is MNHEY and CDR2 is SMNVEV (reference sequence). In DNA form, the CDR3 reads TGTGCCACAGCTCCCCTAGGGAATGAGCAGTTCTTC. Encoded protein: CATAPLGNEQFF.

On this clone itself: Germline is not matched at one junction end, which may reflect a read error. V gene TRBV7-8 combines with J gene TRBJ1-3; D call uncertain. The CDR3 consists of 12 residues. Per the germline V gene, CDR1 is SGHVS and CDR2 is FQNEAQ. CDR3 residues: CASSRAGDTIYF. CDR3 nucleotides: TGTGCCAGCAGCCGGGCTGGAGACACCATATATTTT.

The chain couples TRBV6-5 to TRBJ2-1, with D unclear. Germline CDR1 is MNHEY and CDR2 is SVGAGI. Trimming removed 5 bases from V and 6 bases from J, with 11 bases in between. There are 13 residues in the CDR3. CDR3 coding DNA: TGTGCCAGCAGTCCTCGACGGGCCAATGAGCAGTTCTTC. This translates into CASSPRRANEQFF.

The chain employs TRBV7-3 and TRBJ2-7, with D perhaps TRBD1 or TRBD2 (5 bases each). CDR1 SGHTA and CDR2 FQGTGA come from the germline V gene. Trimming stripped 5 bases from V and 6 bases from J, with 17 bases between. The CDR3 length is 14 residues. The CDR3 coding sequence is TGTGCCAGCAGCCAGGGACCCGGCGCGATCGAGCAGTACTTC. Translation: CASSQGPGAIEQYF.

This clone was picked up a small number of times. The chain recombines TRBV11-2 with TRBJ2-1, with 7 bases identical to TRBD2. Unmatched junction bases numbered 12, after V lost 5 bases and J lost 8 bases. Germline V gives CDR1 SGHAT, CDR2 FQNNGV. The CDR3 runs to 15 residues. The CDR3 protein is CASSPPGGSSHEQFF. CDR3 DNA sequence: TGTGCCAGCAGCCCCCCGGGCGGGAGTAGTCATGAGCAGTTCTTC. The complete variable domain, with remaining parts taken from reference TRBV11-2 and TRBJ2-1, reads EAGVAQSPRYKIIEKRQSVAFWCNPISGHATLYWYQQILGQGPKLLIQFQNNGVVDDSQLPKDRFSAERLKGVDSTLKIQPAKLEDSAVYLCASSPPGGSSHEQFFGPGTRLTVL.

J is TRBJ2-1 and V is TRBV7-9; tentatively, D is TRBD1 or TRBD2 (6 bases each). Germline V gene lookup returns CDR1 SEHNR and CDR2 FQNEAQ (reference sequence). CDR3 length equals 13 residues. V was cut by 1 base and J by 7 bases, with 8 bases left in between. CDR3 bases: TGTGCCAGCAGCTTAGAGGGGGGAAATGAGCAGTTCTTC. It encodes CASSLEGGNEQFF.

The chain uses TRBV4-2 and TRBJ2-3; 8 bases align to TRBD2. This CDR3 comprises 18 residues. The V and J ends lost 0 bases and 1 base, in that order; junction bases with no gene match: 9. CDR1 and CDR2 (germline): LGHNA, YNFKEQ. In nucleotides, the CDR3 is TGTGCCAGCAGCCAAGATCTGGGAGCGGGAGTGGGCACAGATACGCAGTATTTT. Translating gives CASSQDLGAGVGTDTQYF.

This rearrangement joins TRBV6-1 to TRBJ1-1; D may be TRBD1 (6 bases). V lost 10 bases, J lost 1 base, and 10 bases lay in between. Germline CDR1 is MNHNS and CDR2 is SASEGT. The CDR3 is 12 amino acids. The CDR3 loop is CATDRPNTEAFF. The CDR3 nucleotides are TGTGCCACAGACAGGCCGAACACTGAAGCTTTCTTT.

The chain's CDR3 is CASSPGQIYTGELFF. CDR3 in DNA: TGTGCCAGCTCACCCGGACAGATTTACACCGGGGAGCTGTTTTTT. The chain couples TRBV18 to TRBJ2-2, with D tentatively TRBD1 (6 bases). V lost 3 bases, J lost 3 bases, and 11 bases lay in between. CDR3 length equals 15 residues. CDR1 is KGHSH and CDR2 is LQKENI in the germline V gene.

The rearrangement uses TRBV7-3 and TRBJ1-2, with 9 positions matching TRBD1. CDR1 is SGHTA, CDR2 FQGTGA, per germline. The CDR3 runs 15 residues. V was clipped by 5 bases and J by 8 bases; unmatched bases: 12. CDR3 residues: CASSEKGQGLEGYTF. The CDR3 DNA reads TGTGCCAGCAGCGAAAAGGGACAGGGATTGGAGGGCTACACCTTC.

This clone appeared a few times. The rearrangement joins TRBV21-1 to TRBJ2-5; the D call of TRBD2 is as the table states it, not checked on the DNA. TRBV21-1 is labeled a pseudogene. CDR3 length: 16 residues. CDR3 loop: CASSKVKRREEETQYF. The CDR3 coding sequence is TGTGCCAGCAGCAAAGTCAAGCGGAGAGAGGAAGAGACCCAGTACTTC.